The 32 T cell receptor beta chains below all came from one sample that was sequenced in a study of cytomegalovirus exposure and HLA in healthy donors. Primers: 60 Vbeta forward and 13 Jbeta reverse. TCRdb keeps only in-frame clones here, not all; method: immunoSEQ multiplex PCR. The table records roughly 150,000 clones, roughly a tenth of them present only once. The material sequenced was PBMCs. These receptor sequences come from a male donor in good health and CMV-seronegative.

The J gene is TRBJ1-1, the V gene TRBV6-5, with no clear D. V was cut by 0 bases and J by 1 base, with 6 bases left in between. Germline V gene data show CDR1 as MNHEY and CDR2 as SVGAGI. CDR3 length: 14 amino acids. CDR3 residues: CASSYSGGNTEAFF. The CDR3 nucleotides read TGTGCCAGCAGTTACTCCGGCGGGAACACTGAAGCTTTCTTT.

V is TRBV4-2 and J is TRBJ1-1; D remains ambiguous. Per the germline V gene, CDR1 is LGHNA and CDR2 is YNFKEQ. This CDR3 is built from 14 residues. With 0 bases removed from V and 5 bases from J, the gap between germline ends came to 10 bases. Here the CDR3 DNA reads TGTGCCAGCAGCCAAGATCGGGTCGGGACTGAAGCTTTCTTT. It yields the protein CASSQDRVGTEAFF.

This clone was seen a handful of times. This chain links TRBV6-5 with TRBJ1-6; 7 bases match TRBD1. The CDR3 consists of 15 residues. Germline lookup yields CDR1 MNHEY and CDR2 SVGAGI. V gave up 7 bases and J gave up 10 bases; unmatched junction bases: 13. The CDR3 spells CASNRQGLGGSPLHF. The CDR3 DNA reads TGTGCCAGCAACCGACAGGGCCTCGGTGGATCACCCCTCCACTTT.

This clone showed up just a few times. The chain uses TRBV7-3 and TRBJ2-5, with a tentative D call TRBD1 (6 bases). Germline CDR1 is SGHTA and CDR2 is FQGTGA. Trimming left V 5 bases short and J 5 bases short, with 18 bases between. The CDR3 extends over 15 amino acids. The CDR3 bases are TGTGCCAGCAGCGCCTGGGGACAACCGGGGGAGACCCAGTACTTC. Amino acids: CASSAWGQPGETQYF. The full variable domain, with the rest looked up from reference TRBV7-3 and TRBJ2-5, is GAGVSQTPSNKVTEKGKYVELRCDPISGHTALYWYRQSLGQGPEFLIYFQGTGAADDSGLPNDRFFAVRPEGSVSTLKIQRTERGDSAVYLCASSAWGQPGETQYFGPGTRLLVL.

The genes are TRBV5-4 and TRBJ2-7, with a tentative D call TRBD1 (6 bases). V lost 3 bases and J lost 0, with 16 bases in between. This CDR3 is built from 16 residues. CDR1 is SGHNT, CDR2 YYREEE, per germline (reference sequence). The chain's CDR3 is CASSSAGKGGSYEQYF. The CDR3 DNA reads TGTGCCAGCAGCTCAGCCGGGAAAGGGGGCTCCTACGAGCAGTACTTC.

This clone was counted between two and nine times. V gene TRBV4-1 combines with J gene TRBJ2-7; maybe TRBD2 (5 bases). The CDR3 consists of 13 residues. V lost 0 bases, J lost 3 bases, and 6 bases lay in between. Germline CDR1 reads MGHRA; CDR2 reads YSYEKL. The CDR3 DNA sequence: TGCGCCAGCAGCCAAGATCGGGACTACGAGCAGTACTTC. Translation: CASSQDRDYEQYF.

The chain uses TRBV4-3 and TRBJ2-2; 13 bases map to TRBD2. V shed 0 bases and J 5 bases; nucleotides not matched to a gene: 6. The CDR3 is 18 residues long. Looked up from germline, CDR1 is LGHNA and CDR2 is YSLEER. The CDR3 loop is CASSQDLLTSGRTGELFF. The CDR3 DNA is TGCGCCAGCAGCCAAGACCTTCTGACTAGCGGGAGGACCGGGGAGCTGTTTTTT.

The table lists this clone with a few counts. This chain joins TRBV9 and TRBJ2-5, with TRBD2 identical over 11 bases. In germline, CDR1 is SGDLS, CDR2 YYNGEE. The CDR3 is made up of 15 amino acids. After removal of 2 bases from V and 5 bases from J, the junction contained 5 bases not matched to a gene. The DNA for the CDR3 is TGTGCCAGCAGCGTGGGTCGGACTAGCGGGGAGACCCAGTACTTC. Translating it yields CASSVGRTSGETQYF.

This sequence joins TRBV4-3 and TRBJ2-3; D may be TRBD2 (5 bases). The germline CDR1 and CDR2 sequences are LGHNA and YSLEER. This CDR3 region has 16 residues. V was cut by 0 bases and J by 1 base, with 11 bases left in between. The CDR3 loop reads CASSQDRGPGTDTQYF. The CDR3 nucleotides read TGCGCCAGCAGCCAAGATAGAGGGCCTGGCACAGATACGCAGTATTTT.

This clone was picked up a small number of times. The chain recombines TRBV13 with TRBJ2-1; TRBD2 matches 9 bases. The CDR3 has 16 amino acids. V shed 6 bases and J 6 bases; nucleotides not matched to a gene: 12. Germline V CDR1 and CDR2: PRHDT, FYEKMQ (reference sequence). The CDR3, as DNA: TGTGCCAGCAGGGATCCGCATAGCGGGAGTATCAATGAGCAGTTCTTC. It yields the protein CASRDPHSGSINEQFF. Full variable domain (outside the CDR3, taken from reference TRBV13 and TRBJ2-1): AAGVIQSPRHLIKEKRETATLKCYPIPRHDTVYWYQQGPGQDPQFLISFYEKMQSDKGSIPDRFSAQQFSDYHSELNMSSLELGDSALYFCASRDPHSGSINEQFFGPGTRLTVL.

The chain links TRBV4-2 to TRBJ2-6; 10 nucleotides line up with TRBD1. This CDR3 is 17 amino acids long. V was clipped by 0 bases and J by 3 bases; unmatched bases: 2. CDR1 is LGHNA, CDR2 YNFKEQ, per germline. The CDR3 coding sequence is TGTGCCAGCAGCCAAGAGACAGGGGGCGATGGGGCCAACGTCCTGACTTTC. The encoded protein is CASSQETGGDGANVLTF.

CDR3 in amino acids: CASATRVNSNQPQHF. Written as DNA, the CDR3 is TGTGCCAGCGCGACGCGGGTTAATAGCAATCAGCCCCAGCATTTT. The V and J genes are TRBV28 and TRBJ1-5; unclear D gene. Germline lookup yields CDR1 MDHEN and CDR2 SYDVKM. The V end was cut by 8 bases, the J end by 0 bases, with 14 bases between. This CDR3 region has 15 residues.

V usage is TRBV6-4 and J usage is TRBJ2-3, with 8 bases identical to TRBD2. The V gene end was trimmed by 6 bases and the J gene end by 1 base; junction bases not matched to a gene: 6. From germline, CDR1 is MRHNA and CDR2 SNTAGT. There are 15 residues in the CDR3. CDR3 region: CASSESAGGTDTQYF. In DNA form, the CDR3 reads TGTGCCAGCAGCGAGTCAGCGGGGGGCACAGATACGCAGTATTTT.

This clone turned up a few times. CDR3 in DNA: TGTGCCAGCAGCAGCGGACAGGGGAAAGAAAGCTCCTACGAGCAGTACTTC. It is translated as CASSSGQGKESSYEQYF. The rearrangement uses TRBV5-6 and TRBJ2-7; 9 bases match TRBD1. In germline, CDR1 is SGHDT, CDR2 YYEEEE. V shed 4 bases, J shed 0 bases, and the junction held 11 bases outside the gene matches. The CDR3 sequence is 17 residues long.

The chain is built from TRBV27 and TRBJ1-2; D call uncertain. The CDR3 is 13 amino acids. Looked up from germline, CDR1 is MNHEY and CDR2 is SMNVEV (reference sequence). V was shortened by 3 bases and J by 1 base, with 6 bases between the two germline ends. The CDR3 DNA reads TGTGCCAGCAGTTTTACCAGTAACTATGGCTACACCTTC. Amino acid sequence: CASSFTSNYGYTF.

This clone was seen more than once but under ten times. The V and J genes are TRBV6-6 and TRBJ1-5; no firm D call. Trimming pared 2 bases from V and 5 bases from J, leaving 4 bases between. The CDR3 spans 12 residues. The V gene's germline CDR1 is MNHNY and CDR2 SVGAGI (reference sequence). CDR3 DNA: TGTGCCAGCAGTTACCCTGATCAGCCCCAGCATTTT. It codes for CASSYPDQPQHF.

This clone was detected only a few times. This chain links TRBV5-4 with TRBJ2-1; maybe TRBD1 (12 bases). Germline-derived CDR1 and CDR2 are SGHNT and YYREEE (reference sequence). This CDR3 has 20 amino acids. Trimming left V 3 bases short and J 4 bases short, with 29 bases between. CDR3 in DNA: TGTGCCAGCAGCTGGGGGACAGGGGGCTCGGGACTAGCGGCTTACAATGAGCAGTTCTTC. The encoded protein is CASSWGTGGSGLAAYNEQFF.

The chain links TRBV7-9 to TRBJ2-1, with D possibly being TRBD1 (6 bases). Trimming cost V 3 bases and J 8 bases, with 17 bases left between them. There are 15 residues in the CDR3. Germline assignment: CDR1 SEHNR and CDR2 FQNEAQ (reference sequence). The CDR3 sequence is CASSLNGQTGDEQFF. The CDR3 coding sequence is TGTGCCAGCAGCTTGAACGGACAGACAGGCGATGAGCAGTTCTTC.

This clone was recorded a few times. The chain carries TRBV5-6 and TRBJ2-1, with D perhaps TRBD1 (7 bases). V lost 0 bases to trimming and J lost 12 bases, with 16 bases between them. CDR1 and CDR2 (germline): SGHDT, YYEEEE. The CDR3 length is 14 residues. As DNA, the CDR3 is TGTGCCAGCAGCTTGGTCGGGGGCCAGGGGGGGCAGTTCTTC. It encodes CASSLVGGQGGQFF.

This clone was found a few times. The chain carries TRBV6-5 and TRBJ1-2; D gene uncertain. This CDR3 region has 16 residues. Germline V gene data show CDR1 as MNHEY and CDR2 as SVGAGI. The V gene lost 0 bases and the J gene lost 4 bases, with 15 bases spanning the gap. For the CDR3, the DNA is TGTGCCAGCAGTTACTCGATTTCTCACGAGGCCTATGGCTACACCTTC. As protein: CASSYSISHEAYGYTF.

The V gene is TRBV28, the J gene TRBJ1-2, with 10 bases identical to TRBD1. Trimming took 5 bases from V and 7 from J; bases not matched to a gene: 4. This CDR3 comprises 13 residues. From germline, CDR1 is MDHEN and CDR2 SYDVKM. The CDR3 sequence is CASSRTGGSGYTF. The CDR3, as DNA: TGTGCCAGCAGTCGGACAGGGGGAAGTGGCTACACCTTC.

The V gene is TRBV19, the J gene TRBJ2-5; 9 nucleotides agree with TRBD1. Per germline, CDR1 LNHDA and CDR2 SQIVND (reference sequence). V shed 6 bases and J 5 bases; nucleotides not matched to a gene: 10. The CDR3 has 15 residues. In DNA form, the CDR3 reads TGTGCCAGTAGCCCCATCGACAGGGGGTTGGAGACCCAGTACTTC. Translation gives CASSPIDRGLETQYF.

The gene calls are TRBV19 and TRBJ1-5, with 9 bases identical to TRBD1. V trimming: 2 bases; J trimming: 0 bases; junction bases outside the gene matches: 5. This CDR3 has 17 amino acids. Germline V CDR1 and CDR2: LNHDA, SQIVND (reference sequence). The DNA of the CDR3 is TGTGCCAGTAGTATAACAGGGGGCGGGGGTAGCAATCAGCCCCAGCATTTT. It codes for CASSITGGGGSNQPQHF. Full variable domain (missing parts from reference TRBV19 and TRBJ1-5): DGGITQSPKYLFRKEGQNVTLSCEQNLNHDAMYWYRQDPGQGLRLIYYSQIVNDFQKGDIAEGYSVSREKKESFPLTVTSAQKNPTAFYLCASSITGGGGSNQPQHFGDGTRLSIL.

In this sample, this clone turned up a few times. The chain couples TRBV11-2 to TRBJ2-7, with 7 bases identical to TRBD2. The germline V gene encodes CDR1 SGHAT and CDR2 FQNNGV. V lost 4 bases, J lost 5 bases, and 5 bases stayed unmatched. The CDR3 consists of 13 residues. CDR3 residues: CASSYWGGNEQYF. The DNA for the CDR3 is TGTGCCAGCAGCTACTGGGGGGGGAACGAGCAGTACTTC. The entire variable domain, with the rest obtained from reference TRBV11-2 and TRBJ2-7, is as follows: EAGVAQSPRYKIIEKRQSVAFWCNPISGHATLYWYQQILGQGPKLLIQFQNNGVVDDSQLPKDRFSAERLKGVDSTLKIQPAKLEDSAVYLCASSYWGGNEQYFGPGTRLTVT.

As concerns this clone: Other DNA sequences within the sample encode an identical CDR3. The J gene is TRBJ1-5, the V gene TRBV28; D uncertain. Per the germline V gene, CDR1 is MDHEN and CDR2 is SYDVKM. Trimming stripped 4 bases from V and 0 bases from J, with 4 bases between. The CDR3 covers 13 residues. CDR3 residues: CASSSYSNQPQHF. The CDR3 bases are TGTGCCAGCAGTTCGTATAGCAATCAGCCCCAGCATTTT.

Only a few counts were recorded for this clone. The gene calls are TRBV27 and TRBJ2-7; tentative D call: TRBD2 (6 bases). The V end was cut by 2 bases, the J end by 2 bases, with 13 bases between. CDR1 is MNHEY and CDR2 is SMNVEV in the germline V gene (reference sequence). The CDR3 loop spans 15 amino acids. The DNA of the CDR3 is TGTGCCAGCAGTTTACGCGGGGAACAAGCCTACGAGCAGTACTTC. This codes for CASSLRGEQAYEQYF.

This clone was seen more than once but under ten times. This chain links TRBV9 with TRBJ2-2, with 8 positions matching TRBD1. The germline gives CDR1 SGDLS, CDR2 YYNGEE. The CDR3 totals 18 residues. V trimming: 7 bases; J trimming: 5 bases; junction bases outside the gene matches: 19. Here the CDR3 DNA reads TGTGCCAGCTCACGCAGCGCCTCGGCAGGGGGCGAAACCGGGGAGCTGTTTTTT. It is translated as CASSRSASAGGETGELFF.

The chain is built from TRBV27 and TRBJ1-5, with D tentatively TRBD1 (5 bases). The CDR3 is made up of 13 amino acids. Germline V gives CDR1 MNHEY, CDR2 SMNVEV (reference sequence). The ends were cut back, 9 bases at V and 3 bases at J, with 12 bases in the middle. The CDR3 bases are TGTGCCAGTTGCGGGACGCTCAATCAGCCCCAGCATTTT. Translating it yields CASCGTLNQPQHF.

The CDR3 is CASSSNRGKGDGYTF. DNA of the CDR3: TGTGCCAGCAGCTCGAACAGGGGGAAAGGGGATGGCTACACCTTC. The J gene is TRBJ1-2, the V gene TRBV11-2; 8 bases are shared with TRBD1. The CDR3 has 15 amino acids. Germline CDR1 SGHAT, CDR2 FQNNGV. J gave up 6 bases and V 4 bases, and 10 bases lay outside the gene matches.

This clone was seen more than once but under ten times. Within the sample, other DNA sequences also encode this same CDR3. The chain employs TRBV7-9 and TRBJ1-1, with D hard to call. Germline V gene sequence: CDR1 SEHNR, CDR2 FQNEAQ (reference sequence). The CDR3 runs to 14 residues. V gave up 1 base and J gave up 5 bases, with 11 bases separating them. The CDR3 DNA reads TGTGCCAGCAGCTTAGAACACCCGGGGACTGAAGCTTTCTTT. This sequence encodes CASSLEHPGTEAFF.

This clone was seen a few times. The chain recombines TRBV7-8 with TRBJ2-7; 9 nucleotides align to TRBD2. The trim removed 1 base at V and 3 bases at J, leaving 7 bases unmatched. The CDR3 loop spans 16 amino acids. Germline CDR1 is SGHVS and CDR2 is FQNEAQ. The CDR3 DNA sequence: TGTGCCAGCAGCTTAGAGCTTGCGGGAGGGTTCTACGAGCAGTACTTC. Translating gives CASSLELAGGFYEQYF.

This chain links TRBV13 with TRBJ2-1; 9 nucleotides align to TRBD2. The junction had 7 bases not matched to a gene; V was cut back by 5 bases and J by 2 bases. The CDR3 spans 16 residues. CDR1 and CDR2 from the germline V gene are PRHDT and FYEKMQ (reference sequence). In DNA form, the CDR3 reads TGTGCCAGCAGCACCCCTAGCGGGGCCACCTACAATGAGCAGTTCTTC. This translates into CASSTPSGATYNEQFF.